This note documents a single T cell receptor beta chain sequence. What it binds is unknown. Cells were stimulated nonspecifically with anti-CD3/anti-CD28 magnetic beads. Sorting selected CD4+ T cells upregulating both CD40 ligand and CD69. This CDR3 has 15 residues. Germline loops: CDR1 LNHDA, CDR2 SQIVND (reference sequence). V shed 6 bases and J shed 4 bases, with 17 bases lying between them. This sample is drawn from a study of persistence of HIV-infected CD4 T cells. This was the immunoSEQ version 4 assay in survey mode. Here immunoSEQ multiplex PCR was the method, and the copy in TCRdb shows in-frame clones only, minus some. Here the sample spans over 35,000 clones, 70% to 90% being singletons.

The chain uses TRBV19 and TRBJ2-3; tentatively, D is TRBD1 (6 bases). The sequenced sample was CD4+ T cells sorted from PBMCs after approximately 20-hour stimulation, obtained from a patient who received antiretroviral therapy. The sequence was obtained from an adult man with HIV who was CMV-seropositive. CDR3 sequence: CASSRQAGVADTQYF. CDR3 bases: TGTGCCAGTAGCCGACAGGCAGGGGTGGCAGATACGCAGTATTTT.